This T cell receptor beta chain was observed in a study of CD8+CD57+ T cells in acquired aplastic anemia. Turning to the study itself: The average for DNA from sorted CD4+ and CD8+ cells was 3 to 3.5 ug. Study results and limitations: Overlap between patients and controls comprised just under 30 CD8+ CDR3 sequences. Any difference that existed in CD8+ Simpson's diversity between patients and controls was not significant.

V was clipped by 2 bases and J by 6 bases; unmatched bases: 3. Per the germline V gene, CDR1 is ENHRY and CDR2 is SYGVKD. CDR3 length: 13 residues. Genomic DNA served as template for TCR beta VDJ and CDR3 profiling. Each CDR3 protein gets one entry after TCRdb re-called the reads with MiXCR. The sample includes 150,000 to 180,000 distinct CDR3 sequences, approximately 52% seen only once; the top ten take 9.5% to 15%. Those patients picked for sequencing had displayed CD8+CD57+ cell expansion on flow cytometry. No therapy had been given to the patients at the time of blood sampling. Note on this clonotype: The antigen remains undetermined.

The rearrangement uses TRBV10-3 and TRBJ1-1, with TRBD1 matching 7 bases. The TCR comes from a human donor with aplastic anemia. The sample taken for sequencing was sorted CD4+, CD8+, or CD8+CD57+ T cells (not recorded which) from PBMCs. CDR3 sequence: CAISERDSPEAFF. The CDR3 DNA is TGTGCCATCAGTGAGAGGGACAGCCCTGAAGCTTTCTTT.